This is a list of T cell receptor beta chains from one sample in a study of blood T cell repertoires in COVID-19. Clones were sequenced by immunoSEQ multiplex PCR, and TCRdb holds only the in-frame ones, with some missing. The sample consists of more than 200,000 clones, 87% of them appearing once. The sample taken for sequencing was peripheral blood. The receptor source for this set is a man aged 18-30 years with active or convalescent COVID-19. Both conserved end residues are part of each CDR3. The D gene is left open where the match is weak. A clone size is listed for some rows: how often the clone was seen (once, few, many), or a class if it is expanded.

>NA|TRBV24-1|TRBD2|TRBJ2-1
CATSGRTSGEQFF
TGTGCCACCAGTGGCCGGACTAGCGGGGAGCAGTTCTTC
>NA|TRBV7-2|TRBD2|TRBJ2-7
CASSALSGHEQYF
TGTGCCAGCAGCGCGCTTAGCGGGCACGAGCAGTACTTC
>NA|TRBV5-8|TRBD1|TRBJ1-1
CASSRTGNPEAFF
TGTGCCAGCAGCAGGACAGGGAACCCTGAAGCTTTCTTT
>once|TRBV2|TRBD1|TRBJ2-6
CASSYLPGGQASGANVLTF
TGTGCCAGCAGCTACCTCCCAGGGGGTCAAGCATCTGGGGCCAACGTCCTGACTTTC
>NA|TRBV7-2|TRBD2|TRBJ2-4
CASSLLPRGLGLNIQYF
TGTGCCAGCAGCCTCCTCCCCCGGGGACTAGGACTAAACATTCAGTACTTC
>NA|TRBV27|NA|TRBJ1-6
CASSLQGNSPLHF
TGTGCCAGCAGTTTGCAGGGGAATTCACCCCTCCACTTT
>NA|TRBV3-1/TRBV3-2|NA|TRBJ1-1
CASSQLGASSTEAFF
TGTGCCAGCAGCCAACTGGGGGCGAGTTCCACTGAAGCTTTCTTT
>NA|TRBV11-2|NA|TRBJ1-2
CASSSALQAHGYTF
TGTGCCAGCAGCTCTGCTCTACAGGCCCATGGCTACACCTTC
>NA|TRBV12-3/TRBV12-4|NA|TRBJ1-5
CASSFRGQPQHF
TGTGCCAGCAGTTTTAGGGGTCAGCCCCAGCATTTT
>few|TRBV11-1|TRBD1|TRBJ2-5
CASSFEQGALRETQYF
TGTGCCAGCAGTTTTGAACAGGGGGCGCTTCGAGAGACCCAGTACTTC
>NA|TRBV24-1|NA|TRBJ1-1
CATSGQMNTEAFF
TGTGCCACCAGTGGCCAGATGAACACTGAAGCTTTCTTT
>NA|TRBV2|NA|TRBJ1-1
CASGPTSLF
TGTGCCAGCGGGCCTACCTCCCTCTTT
>NA|TRBV5-1|TRBD2|TRBJ2-3
CASSLTTSRLTDTQYF
TGCGCCAGCAGTCTGACGACTAGCAGACTCACAGATACGCAGTATTTT
>NA|TRBV3-1/TRBV3-2|NA|TRBJ2-7
CASSQVGGNYEQYF
TGTGCCAGCAGCCAAGTTGGAGGGAACTACGAGCAGTACTTC
>NA|TRBV12-3/TRBV12-4|TRBD2|TRBJ2-1
CATTSGGLNEQFF
TGTGCCACCACTAGCGGGGGCCTCAATGAGCAGTTCTTC
>NA|TRBV7-9|TRBD1|TRBJ1-2
CASDGDRGGHGYTF
TGTGCCAGCGACGGGGACAGGGGAGGGCATGGCTACACCTTC
>NA|TRBV7-9|NA|TRBJ1-2
CASSPDFKTNGYTF
TGTGCCAGCAGCCCGGACTTTAAAACCAATGGCTACACCTTC
>medium-sized|TRBV25-1|TRBD1|TRBJ1-6
CASSGGTETSPLHF
TGTGCCAGCAGTGGCGGGACAGAGACCTCACCCCTCCACTTT
>NA|TRBV15|TRBD1|TRBJ2-5
CATSSTRTGLETQYF
TGTGCCACCAGCAGTACCCGGACAGGACTGGAGACCCAGTACTTC
>NA|TRBV7-2|TRBD2|TRBJ2-1
CASSSTLAGGREQFF
TGTGCCAGCAGCTCTACCTTAGCGGGGGGGCGTGAGCAGTTCTTC
>NA|TRBV6-6|TRBD1|TRBJ2-1
CASSSNDRGNEQFF
TGTGCCAGCAGTTCCAACGACAGGGGGAATGAGCAGTTCTTC
>NA|TRBV5-1|NA|TRBJ2-7
CASSLAGRDYEQYF
TGCGCCAGCAGCTTGGCGGGAAGAGACTACGAGCAGTACTTC
>once|TRBV5-6|TRBD1|TRBJ1-2
CASSLGLLPKGQGSSYTF
TGTGCCAGCAGTCTAGGCCTCTTGCCGAAGGGACAGGGGAGTAGCTACACCTTC
>NA|TRBV24-1|TRBD2|TRBJ2-1
CATSSPHIAGVSSYEQFF
TGTGCCACCAGTTCCCCACATATAGCGGGAGTGTCTTCCTATGAGCAGTTCTTC
>NA|TRBV20-1|NA|TRBJ1-5
CSASSLNQPQHF
TGCAGTGCTAGTTCTCTCAATCAGCCCCAGCATTTT
>NA|TRBV9|TRBD2|TRBJ2-5
CASSEPPWRGGETQYF
TGTGCCAGCAGCGAGCCTCCGTGGAGGGGAGGGGAGACCCAGTACTTC
>NA|TRBV11-2|TRBD1|TRBJ1-1
CASSFNRGAGGSTEAFF
TGTGCCAGCAGCTTCAACAGGGGGGCAGGGGGGAGCACTGAAGCTTTCTTT